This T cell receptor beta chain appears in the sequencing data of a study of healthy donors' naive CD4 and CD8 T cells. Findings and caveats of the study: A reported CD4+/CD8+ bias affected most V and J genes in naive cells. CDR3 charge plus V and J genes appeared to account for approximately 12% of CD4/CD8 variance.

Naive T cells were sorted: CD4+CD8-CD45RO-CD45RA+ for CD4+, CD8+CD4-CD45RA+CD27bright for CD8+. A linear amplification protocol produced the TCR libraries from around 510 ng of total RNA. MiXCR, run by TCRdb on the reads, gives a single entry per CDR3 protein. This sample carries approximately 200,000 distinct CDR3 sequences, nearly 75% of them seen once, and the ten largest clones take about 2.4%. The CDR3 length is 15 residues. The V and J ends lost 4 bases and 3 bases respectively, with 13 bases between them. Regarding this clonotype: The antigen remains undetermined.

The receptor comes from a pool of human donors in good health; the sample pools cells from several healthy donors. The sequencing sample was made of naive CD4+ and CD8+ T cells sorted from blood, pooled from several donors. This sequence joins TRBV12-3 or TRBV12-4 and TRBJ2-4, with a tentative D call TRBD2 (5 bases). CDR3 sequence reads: CASSSRGYGKNIQYF. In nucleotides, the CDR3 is TGTGCCAGCAGTTCCCGAGGGTATGGCAAAAACATTCAGTACTTC.